This T cell receptor (beta chain) was found in a study of T-cell reconstitution after alpha-beta-depleted transplantation in children. Study outcomes and limitations: Expanded clones from the graft, numbering several hundred, reportedly supplied alpha-beta T cells about two months after transplant.

Construction of the TCRbeta library involved unique molecular identifiers. TCRdb fed the PCR reads into MiXCR, producing one record per CDR3 protein. The data hold 250,000 to 350,000 distinct CDR3 sequences, with roughly 21% observed a single time. Trimming at V came to 6 bases and at J to 0 bases, leaving 14 bases not matched to a gene. The CDR3 length is 16 residues. In germline, CDR1 is DFQATT, CDR2 SNEGSKA (reference sequence). Turning to this clonotype: The antigen is unknown.

The sequencing used PBMCs, mostly from graft donor cells, collected 180 days after TCRalphabeta/CD19-depleted stem cell transplant. The TCR originated in a male patient between 5 and 17 years old who had a stem cell transplant for acute lymphoblastic leukemia, so the T cells may come from the graft donor. This sequence joins TRBV20-1 and TRBJ2-7; TRBD2 aligns across 7 bases. Here the CDR3 DNA reads TGCAGTGCGCCCGGCGGGGGTCGGGGAGGCTCCTACGAGCAGTACTTC. It codes for CSAPGGGRGGSYEQYF.